A single sample is the source of the 8 T cell receptor beta chains below, sequenced in a study of T cell repertoires in cytomegalovirus infection (dated by TCRdb to 2018 to 2020). TCRdb shows the sequencer as Illumina HiSeq 1500. TCRdb's own reprocessing of the public reads used fastp at Q25 and MiXCR and kept productive beta chains. Identical CDR3 protein sequences are pooled into one entry, listed with their most common genes and DNA. Across this sample there are around 550,000 distinct CDR3 sequences, with less than 30% seen only once. The top ten clones comprise 13% of the sample. The sequencing sample was made of PBMCs. These receptors came from a human donor in good health (CMV status not recorded). Some clones in this sample may be carry-over from other donors' samples.

This clonotype has more than one count but fewer than ten. The V call is TRBV6-4, the J call TRBJ2-1; 11 nucleotides line up with TRBD2. The length of the CDR3 is 15 residues. The J segment lost 6 bases and the V segment lost 6 bases, leaving 7 bases of the junction unmatched. Germline V gene lookup returns CDR1 MRHNA and CDR2 SNTAGT. The CDR3 is CASRDTSGSSNEQFF. CDR3 in DNA: TGTGCCAGCAGAGACACTAGCGGGAGCTCCAATGAGCAGTTCTTC.

The chain is built from TRBV9 and TRBJ2-3, with D possibly TRBD1 on 6 matching bases. CDR1 and CDR2 from the germline V gene are SGDLS and YYNGEE. The CDR3 is made up of 15 amino acids. The germline V and J ends were trimmed by 1 base and 4 bases, with 13 bases remaining between them. The CDR3 protein is CASSVRGSVADTQYF. CDR3 DNA sequence: TGTGCCAGCAGCGTAAGGGGGAGTGTCGCAGATACGCAGTATTTT.

J is TRBJ1-2 and V is TRBV7-9; the match to TRBD1 covers 11 bases. CDR1 is SEHNR, CDR2 FQNEAQ, per germline (reference sequence). The CDR3 is 17 amino acids. Losses at the gene ends were 5 bases for V and 4 bases for J; bases not matched to a gene: 12. This CDR3 is CASSKDRGLQGGYGYTF. Here the CDR3 DNA reads TGTGCCAGCAGCAAGGACAGGGGGCTCCAGGGAGGCTATGGCTACACCTTC.

This clonotype has only a few counts. J is TRBJ2-7 and V is TRBV7-8; D is possibly TRBD2 (6 bases). Trimming left V 5 bases short and J 7 bases short, with 21 bases between. There are 15 residues in the CDR3. Germline V gene lookup returns CDR1 SGHVS and CDR2 FQNEAQ. In DNA, the CDR3 is TGTGCCAGCAGCGTGTGGCTTGGAGGGTCCACGGAGCAGTACGTC. It translates to CASSVWLGGSTEQYV.

The V gene is TRBV7-8, the J gene TRBJ1-2; 8 bases are shared with TRBD1. The ends lost 5 bases at V and 5 bases at J; junction bases unmatched: 13. Germline V gene sequence: CDR1 SGHVS, CDR2 FQNEAQ. CDR3 length: 16 residues. In DNA, the CDR3 is TGTGCCAGCAGCCCCAGACGACAGGGGCGAGGATATGGCTACACCTTC. As protein: CASSPRRQGRGYGYTF.

The chain carries TRBV4-1 and TRBJ2-7; perhaps D is TRBD1 or TRBD2 (5 bases each). The germline V gene has CDR1 MGHRA and CDR2 YSYEKL. V was clipped by 4 bases and J by 1 base, with 11 bases between them. This CDR3 comprises 14 residues. CDR3 in DNA: TGCGCCAGCAGCCCCCCTGAGGGGTCCTACGAGCAGTACTTC. Translating it yields CASSPPEGSYEQYF.

The chain combines TRBV6-1 with TRBJ1-2; tentatively, D is TRBD1 (6 bases). The ends were cut back, 6 bases at V and 8 bases at J, with 10 bases in the middle. This CDR3 has 11 amino acids. Germline V lookup: CDR1 MNHNS, CDR2 SASEGT. The CDR3 nucleotides are TGTGCCAGCAGACAGGGCTGGGGCTACACCTTC. It encodes CASRQGWGYTF.

CDR3 coding DNA: TGCAGCGCCGTCCGGGACCTTACTTCCTACGAGCAGTACTTC. This translates into CSAVRDLTSYEQYF. The chain carries TRBV29-1 and TRBJ2-7; the D call may be TRBD1 or TRBD2 (5 bases each). From germline, CDR1 is SQVTM and CDR2 ANQGSEA. V was clipped by 7 bases and J by 1 base, with 17 bases between them. The length of the CDR3 is 14 residues.